One and the same sample provided the 28 T cell receptor beta chains below, sequenced in a study of neurological immune-mediated disorders. TCRdb re-called the 5' RACE reads with MiXCR, one entry per CDR3 protein. The sample lists 90,000 to 100,000 distinct CDR3 sequences, around 3.3% occurring once. The specimen was PBMCs. The receptors stem from a young woman with multiple sclerosis.

This clonotype was counted at least ten times. The genes are TRBV5-6 and TRBJ2-7, with TRBD2 matching over 10 bases. Germline assignment: CDR1 SGHDT and CDR2 YYEEEE. V was clipped by 3 bases and J by 2 bases; unmatched bases: 17. The CDR3 spans 19 residues. The CDR3 region is CASSSMPLAGESYTYEQYF. The CDR3 nucleotides are TGTGCCAGCAGCTCGATGCCGCTAGCGGGGGAGTCTTATACCTACGAGCAGTACTTC.

Ten or more counts support this clonotype. The V call is TRBV6-5, the J call TRBJ1-5; D is unclear. CDR1 and CDR2 (germline): MNHEY, SVGAGI. With 5 bases removed from V and 2 bases from J, the gap between germline ends came to 10 bases. This CDR3 has 14 residues. CDR3 loop: CASSRSPGNQPQHF. The CDR3 DNA reads TGTGCCAGCAGTCGCTCCCCTGGCAATCAGCCCCAGCATTTT.

This clonotype turned up a few times. One base away lies a much larger clone, so this may be a sequencing read error. This chain connects TRBV20-1 to TRBJ1-1; D remains ambiguous. The V gene lost 5 bases and the J gene lost 3 bases, with 16 bases spanning the gap. The CDR3 contains 14 residues. Germline CDR1 reads DFQATT; CDR2 reads SNEGSKA (reference sequence). CDR3 sequence: CSAGEHGIHTEAFF. DNA of the CDR3: TGCAGTGCTGGGGAACATGGGATTCACACTGAAGCTTTCTTT.

At least ten counts were recorded for this clonotype. The genes are TRBV18 and TRBJ1-3; D gene unclear. Deletions cut 0 bases from V and 0 bases from J, with 9 bases between. The V gene's germline CDR1 is KGHSH and CDR2 LQKENI. The CDR3 loop spans 16 amino acids. This chain's CDR3 is CASSPPQTISGNTIYF. The CDR3 DNA sequence: TGTGCCAGCTCACCACCCCAGACTATCTCTGGAAACACCATATATTTT.

This clonotype was observed at least ten times. This rearrangement joins TRBV24-1 to TRBJ2-3; the D is unclear. The CDR3 consists of 15 residues. Per the germline V gene, CDR1 is KGHDR and CDR2 is SFDVKD. V lost 4 bases to trimming and J lost 3 bases, with 13 bases between them. The CDR3 nucleotides are TGTGCCACCAGTGAGAGAGGCGGAACGACAGATACGCAGTATTTT. Protein product: CATSERGGTTDTQYF.

V is TRBV6-2 or TRBV6-3 and J is TRBJ2-7; D not resolved. The CDR3 totals 11 residues. Germline V lookup: CDR1 MNHEY, CDR2 SVGEGT. V lost 6 bases and J lost 2, with 5 bases in between. The CDR3 reads CASRMTYEQYF. The CDR3 DNA follows: TGTGCCAGCAGGATGACCTACGAGCAGTACTTC.

This clonotype was found many times. The chain employs TRBV7-8 and TRBJ2-3; tentative D call: TRBD2 (5 bases). The CDR3 length is 16 residues. Germline V gene lookup returns CDR1 SGHVS and CDR2 FQNEAQ. V was trimmed by 5 bases and J by 1 base, leaving 16 bases between them. The CDR3, as DNA: TGTGCCAGCAGCCCTATCGCTGGCGGGCGCACAGATACGCAGTATTTT. Its translation is CASSPIAGGRTDTQYF.

This clonotype showed up many times. The chain joins TRBV5-5 to TRBJ2-7, with 7 bases identical to TRBD1. The germline V gene encodes CDR1 SGHKS and CDR2 YYEKEE (reference sequence). This CDR3 is built from 14 residues. J was trimmed by 2 bases and V by 4 bases; bases with no gene match: 6. The DNA for the CDR3 is TGTGCCAGCAGCCATCCGGGACAGACCTACGAGCAGTACTTC. Its protein is CASSHPGQTYEQYF.

This clonotype has at least ten counts. DNA for the CDR3: TGTGCCAGTAGTACAGGGAACGAGCAGTACTTC. Residues: CASSTGNEQYF. V gene TRBV19 combines with J gene TRBJ2-7, with D maybe TRBD1 (5 bases). V lost 4 bases and J lost 5, with 6 bases in between. This CDR3 has 11 amino acids. CDR1 and CDR2 from the germline V gene are LNHDA and SQIVND (reference sequence).

This CDR3 reads CSARVWQAQLGGEKLFF. The CDR3 DNA is TGCAGTGCTAGAGTTTGGCAGGCCCAACTGGGTGGTGAAAAACTGTTTTTT. This chain links TRBV20-1 with TRBJ1-4; D call uncertain. This CDR3 is 17 amino acids long. V lost 1 base, J lost 7 bases, and 22 bases lay in between. Germline loops: CDR1 DFQATT, CDR2 SNEGSKA (reference sequence).

This clonotype showed up many times. This chain connects TRBV20-1 to TRBJ2-1; a possible D gene is TRBD2 (5 bases). The CDR3 loop spans 18 amino acids. CDR1 is DFQATT and CDR2 is SNEGSKA in the germline V gene (reference sequence). V lost 1 base and J 0 bases, leaving 19 bases between the germline ends. CDR3 bases: TGCAGTGCTAGAGTCCCCCCGGCCGAGCGGAGCTCCTACAATGAGCAGTTCTTC. Its protein product is CSARVPPAERSSYNEQFF.

This clonotype has ten or more counts. V usage is TRBV7-2 and J usage is TRBJ2-7; TRBD1 aligns across 10 bases. V lost 5 bases to trimming and J lost 0 bases; unmatched junction nucleotides: 7. Germline CDR1 and CDR2: SGHTA and FQGNSA. This CDR3 spans 16 amino acids. CDR3 residues: CASSAAGTGVSYEQYF. In nucleotides, the CDR3 is TGTGCCAGCAGCGCAGCCGGGACAGGGGTCTCCTACGAGCAGTACTTC.

Many counts were recorded for this clonotype. The rearrangement uses TRBV30 and TRBJ1-1; the D is unclear. V was pared by 1 base and J by 6 bases, with 15 bases between. The CDR3 has 14 residues. Germline V lookup: CDR1 GTSNPN, CDR2 SVGIG (reference sequence). CDR3 loop: CAWSAIRLGAEAFF. The CDR3 DNA is TGTGCCTGGAGTGCCATCCGGTTGGGTGCTGAAGCTTTCTTT.

As for this clonotype: Germline is not matched at one junction end, which may reflect a read error. V gene TRBV6-5 combines with J gene TRBJ1-6; 9 nucleotides line up with TRBD1. The CDR3 totals 14 residues. Germline assignment: CDR1 MNHEY and CDR2 SVGAGI. In nucleotides, the CDR3 is TGTGCCAGCAGTTGGGGACAGGGTTATTCACACCTCCACTTT. This gives the protein CASSWGQGYSHLHF.

This clonotype was seen at least ten times. The chain couples TRBV5-1 to TRBJ2-3; possibly TRBD2 for D (7 bases). Germline V gene data show CDR1 as SGHRS and CDR2 as YFSETQ. V dropped 4 bases and J dropped 6 bases, with 15 bases sitting between them. CDR3 length: 14 residues. CDR3 loop: CASSRRGPRDTQYF. CDR3 nucleotides: TGCGCCAGCAGCCGGCGGGGGCCGCGGGATACGCAGTATTTT.

This clonotype was observed many times. The rearrangement links TRBV5-1 to TRBJ1-4, with a tentative D call TRBD1 (5 bases). The V and J ends lost 4 bases and 8 bases respectively, with 12 bases between them. The germline V gene has CDR1 SGHRS and CDR2 YFSETQ. The CDR3 spans 13 residues. The CDR3 DNA sequence: TGCGCCAGCAGCGCGGGGCTAGGAGAAAAACTGTTTTTT. This sequence encodes CASSAGLGEKLFF.

This clonotype was seen repeatedly, ten times or more. The gene calls are TRBV28 and TRBJ2-2; the D gene is possibly TRBD2 (6 bases). The CDR3 loop spans 14 amino acids. Germline assignment: CDR1 MDHEN and CDR2 SYDVKM. V was cut by 7 bases and J by 5 bases, with 14 bases left in between. CDR3 sequence (DNA): TGTGCCAGCAACGAACCGGGAGTAACCGGGGAGCTGTTTTTT. Translation gives CASNEPGVTGELFF.

This clonotype appeared many times. This chain connects TRBV29-1 to TRBJ1-1; D gene ambiguous. Germline values: CDR1 SQVTM, CDR2 ANQGSEA. V shed 2 bases and J shed 4 bases, with 8 bases lying between them. The length of the CDR3 is 12 residues. CDR3 sequence reads: CSVETGLTEAFF. The CDR3 DNA reads as TGCAGCGTTGAAACCGGACTCACTGAAGCTTTCTTT.

This clonotype occurred many times. The V and J genes are TRBV20-1 and TRBJ2-1; D is ambiguous. CDR3 length: 14 amino acids. V lost 1 base to trimming and J lost 1 base, with 8 bases between them. Germline-derived CDR1 and CDR2 are DFQATT and SNEGSKA (reference sequence). The CDR3 region is CSARAWNSYNEQFF. The CDR3 DNA sequence: TGCAGTGCTAGAGCATGGAATTCCTACAATGAGCAGTTCTTC.

Comments on this clonotype: A read error may explain this, as a much larger clone is one base away. This chain joins TRBV6-5 and TRBJ1-1, with D unresolved. Germline CDR1 and CDR2: MNHEY and SVGAGI. Trimming stripped 3 bases from V and 11 bases from J, with 10 bases between. The CDR3 sequence is 11 residues long. The CDR3 DNA is TGTGCCAGCAGTTATTGGGCAGAGGCTTTCTTT. Protein product: CASSYWAEAFF.

This clonotype has a count of ten or more. The rearrangement links TRBV4-1 to TRBJ2-7; D is possibly TRBD1 (5 bases). CDR1 and CDR2 from the germline V gene are MGHRA and YSYEKL. V shed 3 bases and J shed 2 bases, with 14 bases lying between them. The CDR3 consists of 15 residues. This CDR3 is CASSHFSDTTYEQYF. The CDR3 DNA reads as TGCGCCAGCAGCCATTTCTCGGACACCACCTACGAGCAGTACTTC.

This clonotype has ten or more counts. The gene calls are TRBV5-1 and TRBJ2-7; 14 bases align to TRBD2. V was clipped by 7 bases and J by 1 base; unmatched bases: 19. The germline gives CDR1 SGHRS, CDR2 YFSETQ. The CDR3 sequence is 20 residues long. The CDR3: CASGPLWAGTSGSLSYEQYF. CDR3 nucleotides: TGCGCCAGCGGCCCTCTCTGGGCCGGGACTAGCGGGAGTTTGTCCTACGAGCAGTACTTC.

This clonotype appeared many times. The chain recombines TRBV18 with TRBJ2-1, with no clear D. CDR1 and CDR2 (germline): KGHSH, LQKENI. The V end was cut by 0 bases, the J end by 2 bases, with 5 bases between. The CDR3 runs to 14 residues. CDR3 sequence (DNA): TGTGCCAGCTCACCACCTAACCCCTACAATGAGCAGTTCTTC. Translating gives CASSPPNPYNEQFF.

This clonotype was recorded many times. The V and J genes are TRBV5-6 and TRBJ2-3; D is undetermined. Germline V CDR1 and CDR2: SGHDT, YYEEEE. The V end was cut by 8 bases, the J end by 2 bases, with 9 bases between. The CDR3 is made up of 12 amino acids. CDR3 sequence: CASLGYTDTQYF. The CDR3 DNA follows: TGTGCCAGTCTAGGGTACACAGATACGCAGTATTTT.

This clonotype was seen many times. The chain recombines TRBV20-1 with TRBJ1-3; 10 bases line up with TRBD1. V lost 5 bases to trimming and J lost 0 bases; unmatched junction nucleotides: 4. CDR1 and CDR2 from the germline V gene are DFQATT and SNEGSKA (reference sequence). The CDR3 loop spans 15 amino acids. The chain's CDR3 is CSAAGQGISGNTIYF. The CDR3 DNA sequence: TGCAGTGCTGCGGGACAGGGGATCTCTGGAAACACCATATATTTT.

This clonotype has at least ten counts. Here the CDR3 DNA reads TGTGCCACCAGCGCCGGGACAGGGGTTCACGAGCAGTACTTC. Its translation: CATSAGTGVHEQYF. The V call is TRBV24-1, the J call TRBJ2-7, with 10 nucleotides matching TRBD1. This CDR3 region has 14 residues. In germline, CDR1 is KGHDR, CDR2 SFDVKD. The V segment lost 7 bases and the J segment 5 bases; nucleotides outside the gene matches: 7.

This clonotype has at least ten counts. V is TRBV2 and J is TRBJ1-2; D gene uncertain. CDR3 size: 14 residues. Looked up from germline, CDR1 is SNHLY and CDR2 is FYNNEI. V was shortened by 6 bases and J by 2 bases, with 13 bases between the two germline ends. The CDR3 loop is CASRPPAENYGYTF. DNA of the CDR3: TGTGCCAGCAGGCCCCCAGCCGAGAACTATGGCTACACCTTC.

This clonotype has a count of ten or more. The gene calls are TRBV6-5 and TRBJ2-1; possible D gene TRBD2, 6 bases. Trimming cost V 5 bases and J 9 bases, with 11 bases left between them. The CDR3 covers 12 residues. Germline V lookup: CDR1 MNHEY, CDR2 SVGAGI. CDR3 loop: CASSGGRTEQFF. Here the CDR3 DNA reads TGTGCCAGCAGTGGAGGGAGAACTGAGCAGTTCTTC.